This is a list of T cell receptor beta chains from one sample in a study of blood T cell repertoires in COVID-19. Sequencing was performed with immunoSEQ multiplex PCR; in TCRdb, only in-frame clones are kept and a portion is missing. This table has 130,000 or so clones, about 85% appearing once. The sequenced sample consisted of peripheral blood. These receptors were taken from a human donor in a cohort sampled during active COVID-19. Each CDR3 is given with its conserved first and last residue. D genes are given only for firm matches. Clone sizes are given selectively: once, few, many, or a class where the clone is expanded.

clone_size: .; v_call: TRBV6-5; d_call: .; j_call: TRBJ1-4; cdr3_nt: TGTGCCAGCAGCCGCACGGGTATTAATGAAAAACTGTTTTTT; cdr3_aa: CASSRTGINEKLFF
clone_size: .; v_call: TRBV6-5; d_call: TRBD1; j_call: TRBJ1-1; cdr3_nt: TGTGCCAGCAGCTCAGGGGGCATGAACACTGAAGCTTTCTTT; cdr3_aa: CASSSGGMNTEAFF
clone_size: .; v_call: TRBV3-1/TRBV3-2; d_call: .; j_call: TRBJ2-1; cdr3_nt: TGTGCCAGCAGCGTCGGGGTCTCCTACAATGAGCAGTTCTTC; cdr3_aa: CASSVGVSYNEQFF
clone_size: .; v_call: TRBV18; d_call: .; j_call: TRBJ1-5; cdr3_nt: TGTGCCAGCTCACCAAGTACAGGAGGGCAGCCCCAGCATTTT; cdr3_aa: CASSPSTGGQPQHF
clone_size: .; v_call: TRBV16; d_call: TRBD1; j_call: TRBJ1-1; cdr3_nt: TGTGCCAGCAGCCTCCTTGGGACAGTTGAAGCTTTCTTT; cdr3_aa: CASSLLGTVEAFF
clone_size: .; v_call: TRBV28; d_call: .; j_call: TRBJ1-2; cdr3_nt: TGTGCCAGCAGTTTACCCCCCGGGGGGGCGCACTTC; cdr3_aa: CASSLPPGGAHF
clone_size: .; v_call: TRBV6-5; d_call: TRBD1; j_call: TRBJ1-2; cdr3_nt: TGTGCCAGTGTAACCGGGACAGCCTACTATGGCTACACCTTC; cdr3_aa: CASVTGTAYYGYTF
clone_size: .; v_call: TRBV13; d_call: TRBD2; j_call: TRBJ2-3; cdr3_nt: TGTGCCAGTACCCTGCAATCACTAGCGAGCACAGATACGCAGTATTTT; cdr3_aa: CASTLQSLASTDTQYF
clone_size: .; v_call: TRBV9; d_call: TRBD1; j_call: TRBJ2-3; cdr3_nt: TGTGCCAGCAGCGCTTCGCAGGGGGTTACAGATACGCAGTATTTT; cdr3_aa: CASSASQGVTDTQYF
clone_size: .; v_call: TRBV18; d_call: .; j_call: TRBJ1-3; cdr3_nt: TGTGCCAGTCGGGGTCAGGGGACCAGCTCTGGAAACACCATATATTTT; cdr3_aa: CASRGQGTSSGNTIYF
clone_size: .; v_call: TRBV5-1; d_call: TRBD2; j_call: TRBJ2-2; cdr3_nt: TGCGCCAGCAGCTTCAGCGGGGGCACCGGGGAGCTGTTTTTT; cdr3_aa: CASSFSGGTGELFF
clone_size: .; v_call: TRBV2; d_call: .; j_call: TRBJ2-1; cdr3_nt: TGTGCCAGCACCGAGCGGACAGCGCACAACAATGAGCAGTTCTTC; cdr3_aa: CASTERTAHNNEQFF
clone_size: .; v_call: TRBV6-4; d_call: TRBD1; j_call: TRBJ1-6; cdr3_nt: TGTGCCAGCAGAACAGGGGATAATTCACCCCTCCACTTT; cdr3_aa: CASRTGDNSPLHF
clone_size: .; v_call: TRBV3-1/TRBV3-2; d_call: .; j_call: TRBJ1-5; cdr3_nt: TGTGCCAGCAGCCAAGGTGTAGGGGTGAACAATCAGCCCCAGCATTTT; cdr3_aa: CASSQGVGVNNQPQHF
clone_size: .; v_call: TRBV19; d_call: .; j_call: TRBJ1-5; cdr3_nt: TGTGCCAGTAGTATAGCCCGGGGGGGAGAACAGCCCCAGCATTTT; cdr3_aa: CASSIARGGEQPQHF
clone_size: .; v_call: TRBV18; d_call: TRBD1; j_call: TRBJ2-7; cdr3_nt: TGTGCCAGCTCACCCCCTGACAGGGGGAGCTACGAGCAGTACTTC; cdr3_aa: CASSPPDRGSYEQYF
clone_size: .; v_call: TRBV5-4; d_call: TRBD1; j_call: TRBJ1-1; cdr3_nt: TGTGCCAGCAGGTTGGGACCATCAGGGGGGACGACTGAAGCTTTCTTT; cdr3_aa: CASRLGPSGGTTEAFF
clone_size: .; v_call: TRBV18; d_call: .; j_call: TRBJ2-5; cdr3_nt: TGTGCCAGCTCACCACCACAGCAACTTGGGGAGACCCAGTACTTC; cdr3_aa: CASSPPQQLGETQYF
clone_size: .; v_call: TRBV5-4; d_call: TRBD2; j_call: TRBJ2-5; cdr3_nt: TGTGCCAGCAGCTTGGAGAGGACTAGGGGTGAGACCCAGTACTTC; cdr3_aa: CASSLERTRGETQYF
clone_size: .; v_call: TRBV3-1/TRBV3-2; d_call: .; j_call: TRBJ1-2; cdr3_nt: TGTGCCAGCAGCGCACAGGACGCTAACTATGGCTACACCTTC; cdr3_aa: CASSAQDANYGYTF
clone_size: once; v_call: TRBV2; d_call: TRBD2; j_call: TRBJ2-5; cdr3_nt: TGTGCCAGCAGTCCCGGGACTAGTGATCAAGAGACCCAGTACTTC; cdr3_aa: CASSPGTSDQETQYF
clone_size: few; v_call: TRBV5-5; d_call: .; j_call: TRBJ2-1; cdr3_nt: TGTGCCAGCAGCTTTCGGGGTGGTTCCTACAATGAGCAGTTCTTC; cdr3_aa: CASSFRGGSYNEQFF
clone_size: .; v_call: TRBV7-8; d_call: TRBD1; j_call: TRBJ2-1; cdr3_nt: TGTGCCAGCAGCTTAGGGGACAGGGGGTTTGAGCAGTTCTTC; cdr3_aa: CASSLGDRGFEQFF
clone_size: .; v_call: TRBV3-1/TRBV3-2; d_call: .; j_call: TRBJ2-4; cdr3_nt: TGTGCCAGCAGCCAAGATCTTAATAACATTCAGTACTTC; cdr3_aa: CASSQDLNNIQYF
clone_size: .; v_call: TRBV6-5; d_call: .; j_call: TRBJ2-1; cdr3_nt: TGTGCCAGCAGTTACGGGGGAGGCTCCTACAATGAGCAGTTCTTC; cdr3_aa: CASSYGGGSYNEQFF
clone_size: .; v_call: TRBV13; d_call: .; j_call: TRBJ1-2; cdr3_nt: TGTGCCAGCAGCCTCGACAGCTACTATGGCTACACCTTC; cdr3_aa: CASSLDSYYGYTF